One TCR beta chain is described in this entry. Clones were read by immunoSEQ multiplex PCR, and TCRdb kept only the in-frame ones, dropping some. This sample has approximately 240,000 clones, with 65% to 85% found just once. Germline V gene sequence: CDR1 DFQATT, CDR2 SNEGSKA (reference sequence). The CDR3 is 11 amino acids. V lost 1 base to trimming and J lost 8 bases, with 6 bases between them. The sample originates from a study of blood T cell repertoires in COVID-19. About the study: Samples of COVID-19 (acute and convalescent) were obtained from the United States, Italy and Spain. From T cells, B-cell-depleted T cells, or PBMCs came the material, which was cDNA or gDNA.

Sequencing was carried out using peripheral blood. This clonotype originated in a middle-aged woman with active or convalescent COVID-19. V and J are TRBV20-1 and TRBJ2-1; no definite D call. CDR3 in DNA: TGCAGTGCTAGAGTCCCCGATGAGCAGTTCTTC. Translating gives CSARVPDEQFF.